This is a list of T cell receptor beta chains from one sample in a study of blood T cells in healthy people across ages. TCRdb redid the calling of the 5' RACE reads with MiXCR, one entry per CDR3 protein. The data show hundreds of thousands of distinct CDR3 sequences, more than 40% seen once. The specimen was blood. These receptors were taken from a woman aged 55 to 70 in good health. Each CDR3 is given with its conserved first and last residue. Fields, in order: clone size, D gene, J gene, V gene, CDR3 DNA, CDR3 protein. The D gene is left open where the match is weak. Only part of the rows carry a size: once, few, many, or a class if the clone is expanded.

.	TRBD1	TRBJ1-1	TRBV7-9	TGTGCCAGCAGCTTAGAGACAGGGGGCTTGGGCACTGAAGCTTTCTTT	CASSLETGGLGTEAFF
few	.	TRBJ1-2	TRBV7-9	TGTGCCAGCAGCCGCCGGGAGGAGAACTATGGCTACACCTTC	CASSRREENYGYTF
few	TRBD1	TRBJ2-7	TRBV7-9	TGTGCCAGTGGGGGACAGGGTTCTTTGCACGAGCAGTACTTC	CASGGQGSLHEQYF
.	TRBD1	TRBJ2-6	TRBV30	TGTGCCTGGAGTGAGGGACAGCCTGGGGCCAACGTCCTGACTTTC	CAWSEGQPGANVLTF
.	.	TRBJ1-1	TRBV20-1	TGCAGTGCTAGAGATAAAAGGGGGGGGTACACTGAAGCTTTCTTT	CSARDKRGGYTEAFF
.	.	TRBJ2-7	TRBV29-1	TGCAGCGGAACCGGGGGATTCTCATCCTCCTACAATGAGCAGTACTTC	CSGTGGFSSSYNEQYF
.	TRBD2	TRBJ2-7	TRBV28	TGTGCCAGCAGTTTTATAGCGGGAGGGATCTCCTACGAGCAGTACTTC	CASSFIAGGISYEQYF
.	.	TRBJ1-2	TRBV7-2	TGTGCCAGCAGTTACCACCAAGGACTGAATAGCTATGGCTACACCTTC	CASSYHQGLNSYGYTF
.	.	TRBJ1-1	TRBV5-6	TGTGCCAGCACCGAACTCATGGACAAGGGGGGCACTGAAGCTTTCTTT	CASTELMDKGGTEAFF
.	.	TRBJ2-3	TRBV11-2	TGTGCCAGCAGCCGGAGACCGGGAACTAGCACAGATACGCAGTATTTT	CASSRRPGTSTDTQYF
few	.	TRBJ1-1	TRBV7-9	TGTGCCAGCAGCTCAGCGACATCAACATGGGACACTGAAGCTTTCTTT	CASSSATSTWDTEAFF
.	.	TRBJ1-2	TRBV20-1	TGCAGTACGATATTATTGGGACAAGGATATGGCTACACCTTC	CSTILLGQGYGYTF
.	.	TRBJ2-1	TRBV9	TGTGCCAGCAGCGTAGACGGGGGCTCCTACAATGAGCAGTTCTTC	CASSVDGGSYNEQFF
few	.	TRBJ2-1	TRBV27	TGTGCCAACAGATACGACCCGCCCTGTTACAATGAGCAGTTCTTC	CANRYDPPCYNEQFF
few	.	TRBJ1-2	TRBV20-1	TGCAGTGCTGTCGCCCAGGGTAATGGCTACACCTTC	CSAVAQGNGYTF
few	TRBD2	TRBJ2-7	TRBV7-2	TGTGCCAGCAGCACACTAGCGGGAGCTTCCTACGAGCAGTACTTC	CASSTLAGASYEQYF
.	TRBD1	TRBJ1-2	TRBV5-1	TGCGCCAGCAGCGCTGACAGGGCGCTCGATGGCTACACCTTC	CASSADRALDGYTF
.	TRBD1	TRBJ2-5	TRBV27	TGTGCCAGCAGTTTGTCGGACAGGGGAGTGCAGTACTTC	CASSLSDRGVQYF
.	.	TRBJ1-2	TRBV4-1	TGCGCCAGCAGCCCTACTATACCGGGACGGACATATGGCTACACCTTC	CASSPTIPGRTYGYTF
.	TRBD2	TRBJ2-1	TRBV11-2	TGTGCCAGCAGCCCCGGACTAGCGGGAGTTTCTGAGCAGTTCTTC	CASSPGLAGVSEQFF
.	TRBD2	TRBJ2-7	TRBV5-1	TGCGCCAGCAGCTTGGGGTTAGCGGGAGGGTCCTACAATGAGCAGTACTTC	CASSLGLAGGSYNEQYF
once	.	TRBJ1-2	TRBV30	TGTGCCTGGAGTGGATTCGCAGGGGCCCCGGAGGGCTACACCTTC	CAWSGFAGAPEGYTF
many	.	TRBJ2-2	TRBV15	TGTGCCACCAGCAGGGATAGGGGAACCGGGGAGCTGTTTTTT	CATSRDRGTGELFF
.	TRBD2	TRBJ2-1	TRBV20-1	TGCAGTGCGTCTAGCGGGAGGCGGGGGAATGAGCAGTTCTTC	CSASSGRRGNEQFF
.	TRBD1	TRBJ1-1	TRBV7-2	TGTGCCACCAGACAGGGTCTAGTCACTGAAGCTTTCTTT	CATRQGLVTEAFF
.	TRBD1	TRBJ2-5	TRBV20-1	TGCAGTGCTAACAGGGGAGTAGGTCAAGAGACCCAGTACTTC	CSANRGVGQETQYF
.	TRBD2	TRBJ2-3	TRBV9	TGTGCCAGCAGCCCCCGGGACTACTCAGATACGCAGTATTTT	CASSPRDYSDTQYF
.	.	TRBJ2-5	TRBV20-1	TGCAGTGCCCTAGCGACAGGGCGGTCTGAGAAGCAGTACTTC	CSALATGRSEKQYF
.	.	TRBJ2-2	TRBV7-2	TGTGCCAGCACCCAAGACGGTCACACCGGGGAGCTGTTTTTT	CASTQDGHTGELFF
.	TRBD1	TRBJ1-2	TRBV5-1	TGCGCCAGCAAGACAGGGGAGGGAAACTATGGCTACACCTTC	CASKTGEGNYGYTF
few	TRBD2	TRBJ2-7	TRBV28	TGTGCCAGCGTAACGCCTAGCGGGAGAACCCACGAGCAGTACTTC	CASVTPSGRTHEQYF
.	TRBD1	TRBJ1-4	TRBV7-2	TGTGCCAGCAGCTTAGACAGGGGTGGGACTAATAAAAAACTGTTTTTT	CASSLDRGGTNKKLFF
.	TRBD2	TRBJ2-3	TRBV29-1	TGCAGCGTTGGGGGTGGCGGGAGATTAGATACGCAGTATTTT	CSVGGGGRLDTQYF
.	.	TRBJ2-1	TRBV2	TGTGCCAGCAGCGATGATGGGGACGGTTACAATGAGCAGTTCTTC	CASSDDGDGYNEQFF
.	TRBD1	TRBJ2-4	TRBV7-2	TGTGCCAGCAGCTCGCCCTCGGGACAGGGTGCGTACTTC	CASSSPSGQGAYF
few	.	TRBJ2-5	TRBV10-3	TGTGCCATCAGTCCCTGGACAGCTCAAGAGACCCAGTACTTC	CAISPWTAQETQYF
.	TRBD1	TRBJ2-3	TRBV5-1	TGCGCCAGCAGCGTACCGACAGGGTCCCCCACAGATACGCAGTATTTT	CASSVPTGSPTDTQYF
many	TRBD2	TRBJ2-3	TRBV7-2	TGTGCCAGCAGCTTAGGTTTTAGCGGGAGCGGGGATACGCAGTATTTT	CASSLGFSGSGDTQYF
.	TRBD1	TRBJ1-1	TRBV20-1	TGCAGTGCTGGCCGGGACAGCAACACTGAAGCTTTCTTT	CSAGRDSNTEAFF
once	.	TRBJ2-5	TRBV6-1	TGTGCCAGCACCAAGCGAGCGGGCGCGCCCGAAGGGACCCAGTACTTC	CASTKRAGAPEGTQYF
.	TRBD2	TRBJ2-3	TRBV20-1	TGCAGTGCTAGAGATCTGCTAGCGGGAGTCATAGATACGCAGTATTTT	CSARDLLAGVIDTQYF